Listed below are T cell receptor beta chains from one sample, sequenced in a study of shared clonotypes between healthy human individuals. The method was immunoSEQ multiplex PCR; TCRdb's version includes in-frame clones alone and lacks a portion of them. This table holds about 2 million clones, 85% to 95% found once. The sequencing input was naive CD4+ T cells sorted from blood. Receptor source: a man aged 18 to 29 in good health. Both conserved end residues are part of each CDR3. The D gene is left open where the match is weak. Some rows have no size entry. The others give once, few or many, or a class for an expanded clone.

CDR3aa: CASRRESTDTQYF
CDR3nt: TGTGCCAGTAGGAGGGAAAGCACAGATACGCAGTATTTT
v_gene: TRBV19
d_gene: .
abundance: .
j_gene: TRBJ2-3

CDR3aa: CASSTAQGRYGYTF
CDR3nt: TGTGCCAGCAGCACAGCCCAGGGGAGGTATGGCTACACCTTC
v_gene: TRBV5-5
d_gene: .
abundance: .
j_gene: TRBJ1-2

CDR3aa: CASSIDRQINEQFF
CDR3nt: TGTGCCAGTAGTATAGATCGACAGATTAATGAGCAGTTCTTC
v_gene: TRBV19
d_gene: .
abundance: once
j_gene: TRBJ2-1

CDR3aa: CASSLQGKTSQGFDTEAFF
CDR3nt: TGCGCCAGCAGCTTGCAGGGGAAAACGAGTCAGGGCTTCGACACTGAAGCTTTCTTT
v_gene: TRBV5-1
d_gene: .
abundance: .
j_gene: TRBJ1-1

CDR3aa: CASSLGQSNQPQHF
CDR3nt: TGTGCCAGCAGCTTGGGGCAGTCTAATCAGCCCCAGCATTTT
v_gene: TRBV5-6
d_gene: .
abundance: .
j_gene: TRBJ1-5

CDR3aa: CASSTYALETQYF
CDR3nt: TGTGCCAGTAGTACCTACGCGTTAGAGACCCAGTACTTC
v_gene: TRBV19
d_gene: .
abundance: .
j_gene: TRBJ2-5

CDR3aa: CAWRVPGVSTDTQYF
CDR3nt: TGTGCCTGGAGAGTACCAGGGGTAAGCACAGATACGCAGTATTTT
v_gene: TRBV30
d_gene: .
abundance: .
j_gene: TRBJ2-3

CDR3aa: CASSARRRTNEKLFF
CDR3nt: TGTGCCAGTAGTGCTCGCCGTAGGACTAATGAAAAACTGTTTTTT
v_gene: TRBV19
d_gene: .
abundance: .
j_gene: TRBJ1-4

CDR3aa: CASSKLAGAYNEQFF
CDR3nt: TGTGCCAGCAGCAAACTAGCGGGGGCCTACAATGAGCAGTTCTTC
v_gene: TRBV7-3
d_gene: TRBD2
abundance: .
j_gene: TRBJ2-1

CDR3aa: CAWSVAANQPQHF
CDR3nt: TGTGCCTGGAGTGTGGCAGCGAATCAGCCCCAGCATTTT
v_gene: TRBV30
d_gene: .
abundance: .
j_gene: TRBJ1-5

CDR3aa: CSASGGAFPDTQYF
CDR3nt: TGCAGCGCCAGCGGGGGGGCCTTCCCAGATACGCAGTATTTT
v_gene: TRBV29-1
d_gene: TRBD2
abundance: once
j_gene: TRBJ2-3

CDR3aa: CASSPWTGMSEKLFF
CDR3nt: TGTGCCAGCAGTCCCTGGACAGGGATGAGTGAAAAACTGTTTTTT
v_gene: TRBV2
d_gene: TRBD1
abundance: .
j_gene: TRBJ1-4

CDR3aa: CASSAEGGSETQYF
CDR3nt: TGCGCCAGCAGCGCGGAAGGGGGCTCGGAGACCCAGTACTTC
v_gene: TRBV5-1
d_gene: TRBD1
abundance: .
j_gene: TRBJ2-5

CDR3aa: CAISDGSSPDLETQYF
CDR3nt: TGTGCCATCAGTGATGGGTCGAGCCCCGATCTCGAGACCCAGTACTTC
v_gene: TRBV10-3
d_gene: .
abundance: once
j_gene: TRBJ2-5

CDR3aa: CASSLYWTGGNQPQHF
CDR3nt: TGTGCCAGCAGTCTGTATTGGACAGGGGGAAATCAGCCCCAGCATTTT
v_gene: TRBV27
d_gene: TRBD1
abundance: .
j_gene: TRBJ1-5

CDR3aa: CASSLTGTLPYEQYF
CDR3nt: TGTGCCAGCAGCTTAACGGGGACCCTTCCCTACGAGCAGTACTTC
v_gene: TRBV5-6
d_gene: .
abundance: .
j_gene: TRBJ2-7

CDR3aa: CASSLIEGMDTEAFF
CDR3nt: TGTGCCAGCAGTTTAATTGAGGGGATGGACACTGAAGCTTTCTTT
v_gene: TRBV27
d_gene: .
abundance: .
j_gene: TRBJ1-1

CDR3aa: CASSPKRETQYF
CDR3nt: TGTGCCAGCAGCCCGAAGCGGGAGACCCAGTACTTC
v_gene: TRBV28
d_gene: .
abundance: .
j_gene: TRBJ2-5

CDR3aa: CASGQGLGELFF
CDR3nt: TGTGCTAGTGGTCAAGGGCTCGGGGAGCTGTTTTTT
v_gene: TRBV12-5
d_gene: .
abundance: .
j_gene: TRBJ2-2

CDR3aa: CASSLSETQYF
CDR3nt: TGTGCCAGCAGCTTATCGGAGACCCAGTACTTC
v_gene: TRBV7-9
d_gene: .
abundance: .
j_gene: TRBJ2-5

CDR3aa: CASSLPGADTQYF
CDR3nt: TGTGCCAGCAGTCTACCGGGGGCAGATACGCAGTATTTT
v_gene: TRBV6-5
d_gene: .
abundance: .
j_gene: TRBJ2-3

CDR3aa: CASRYLGPNEKLFF
CDR3nt: TGTGCCAGCAGATACCTGGGGCCTAATGAAAAACTGTTTTTT
v_gene: TRBV27
d_gene: .
abundance: .
j_gene: TRBJ1-4

CDR3aa: CASSQEVTAYNSPLHF
CDR3nt: TGCGCCAGCAGCCAAGAGGTGACAGCATATAATTCACCCCTCCACTTT
v_gene: TRBV4-3
d_gene: .
abundance: .
j_gene: TRBJ1-6

CDR3aa: CAISVGGGTDTQYF
CDR3nt: TGTGCCATCAGTGTGGGGGGGGGCACAGATACGCAGTATTTT
v_gene: TRBV10-3
d_gene: TRBD2
abundance: .
j_gene: TRBJ2-3

CDR3aa: CASRKRTENTEAFF
CDR3nt: TGTGCCAGCAGAAAAAGGACGGAGAACACTGAAGCTTTCTTT
v_gene: TRBV2
d_gene: .
abundance: .
j_gene: TRBJ1-1

CDR3aa: CASSYGGPRTDTQYF
CDR3nt: TGTGCCAGCAGTTACGGGGGGCCTCGCACAGATACGCAGTATTTT
v_gene: TRBV6-5
d_gene: .
abundance: .
j_gene: TRBJ2-3

CDR3aa: CASSLTAWNTEAFF
CDR3nt: TGCGCCAGCAGCTTAACAGCTTGGAACACTGAAGCTTTCTTT
v_gene: TRBV5-1
d_gene: .
abundance: .
j_gene: TRBJ1-1

CDR3aa: CASSHNDMVRGYEQYF
CDR3nt: TGTGCCAGCAGCCACAATGACATGGTGAGGGGGTACGAGCAGTACTTC
v_gene: TRBV7-9
d_gene: .
abundance: .
j_gene: TRBJ2-7

CDR3aa: CASSVLVRGEAFF
CDR3nt: TGTGCCAGCAGCGTACTGGTTAGAGGTGAAGCTTTCTTT
v_gene: TRBV2
d_gene: .
abundance: .
j_gene: TRBJ1-1

CDR3aa: CASSPRTDNTEAFF
CDR3nt: TGTGCCAGCTCACCCCGGACAGATAACACTGAAGCTTTCTTT
v_gene: TRBV18
d_gene: .
abundance: .
j_gene: TRBJ1-1

CDR3aa: CASSSHPLASNYGYTF
CDR3nt: TGTGCCAGCAGTTCCCATCCCCTCGCATCTAACTATGGCTACACCTTC
v_gene: TRBV6-5
d_gene: .
abundance: .
j_gene: TRBJ1-2

CDR3aa: CAISQTGDGYTF
CDR3nt: TGTGCCATCAGTCAGACAGGGGATGGCTACACCTTC
v_gene: TRBV10-3
d_gene: TRBD1
abundance: .
j_gene: TRBJ1-2